Listed here are 7 T cell receptor beta chains from one sample, sequenced in a study of shared clonotypes between healthy human individuals. This table comes from immunoSEQ multiplex PCR, and its TCRdb copy is limited to in-frame clones, with some not included. The sample consists of about a million clones, roughly 80% of them appearing once. Sequenced material: memory CD4+ T cells sorted from blood. Noted subset: CD45RA-negative fraction. These TCRs come from a man between 18 and 29 years old in good health.

This clone was seen a few times. V usage is TRBV19 and J usage is TRBJ1-6, with D possibly being TRBD1 (5 bases). The CDR3 extends over 17 amino acids. V lost 5 bases and J lost 5, with 19 bases in between. Germline-derived CDR1 and CDR2 are LNHDA and SQIVND (reference sequence). The CDR3 protein is CASSLSSRGTNNSPLHF. CDR3 DNA: TGTGCCAGTAGTTTGAGTAGTCGGGGGACGAATAATTCACCCCTCCACTTT.

The count of this clone is one. This chain links TRBV6-1 with TRBJ1-3; D uncertain. V lost 0 bases to trimming and J lost 1 base, with 7 bases between them. CDR1 is MNHNS and CDR2 is SASEGT in the germline V gene. The CDR3 has 15 residues. The CDR3 DNA reads as TGTGCCAGCAGTGAAGCGCAAGGGTCTGGAAACACCATATATTTT. It specifies CASSEAQGSGNTIYF.

This clone was observed a few times. The CDR3 coding sequence is TGTGCCCGGTGGGACAGGGGGGAATATGGCTACACCTTC. It translates to CARWDRGEYGYTF. The chain links TRBV30 to TRBJ1-2; 11 nucleotides align to TRBD1. The CDR3 has 13 residues. Germline V gives CDR1 GTSNPN, CDR2 SVGIG (reference sequence). J lost 5 bases, V lost 8 bases, and 7 bases had no gene match.

J is TRBJ2-7 and V is TRBV6-5; a possible D gene is TRBD1 (6 bases). The CDR3 totals 13 residues. Between the trimmed V and J ends, which lost 5 bases and 6 bases, there was a span of 14 bases. Germline V lookup: CDR1 MNHEY, CDR2 SVGAGI. The CDR3 coding sequence is TGTGCCAGCAGTAGGGATTTGGGGGCCGAGCAGTACTTC. This codes for CASSRDLGAEQYF.

The chain couples TRBV10-3 to TRBJ2-1; 8 bases are shared with TRBD2. V dropped 3 bases and J dropped 3; count of bases not matched to a gene: 1. This CDR3 is built from 14 residues. Germline V gives CDR1 ENHRY, CDR2 SYGVKD. CDR3 in DNA: TGTGCCATCAGTGACCTAGCGGGCTACAATGAGCAGTTCTTC. Protein: CAISDLAGYNEQFF.

This chain links TRBV5-6 with TRBJ1-1; the D is unclear. Germline V gives CDR1 SGHDT, CDR2 YYEEEE. V lost 3 bases, J lost 0 bases, and 6 bases lay in between. This CDR3 has 13 residues. The CDR3 reads CASSWAMNTEAFF. CDR3 DNA sequence: TGTGCCAGCAGCTGGGCAATGAACACTGAAGCTTTCTTT.

This chain uses TRBV10-3 with TRBJ2-1; 8 nucleotides agree with TRBD2. CDR3 size: 17 residues. Unmatched junction bases numbered 14, after V lost 0 bases and J lost 10 bases. Germline V gene lookup returns CDR1 ENHRY and CDR2 SYGVKD. The CDR3 here is CAISESRGADYNEEQFF. The CDR3 nucleotides are TGTGCCATCAGTGAGTCGCGGGGGGCTGATTACAATGAGGAGCAGTTCTTC.